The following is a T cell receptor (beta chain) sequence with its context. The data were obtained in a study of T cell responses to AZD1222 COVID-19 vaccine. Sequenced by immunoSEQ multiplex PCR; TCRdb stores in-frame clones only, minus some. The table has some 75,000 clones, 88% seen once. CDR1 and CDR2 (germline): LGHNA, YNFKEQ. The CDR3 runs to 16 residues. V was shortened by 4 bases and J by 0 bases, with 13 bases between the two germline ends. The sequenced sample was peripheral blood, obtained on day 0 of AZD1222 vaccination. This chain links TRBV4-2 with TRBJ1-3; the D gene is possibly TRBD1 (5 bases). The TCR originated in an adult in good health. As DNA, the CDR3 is TGTGCCAGCAGCCCCCCCGGGGACTACTCTGGAAACACCATATATTTT. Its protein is CASSPPGDYSGNTIYF.